The clone carrying this TCR beta chain was seen a handful of times. It was with a sample-barcoded 5' primer and a J-beta primer mix that a second PCR of roughly 6 to 11 cycles was run. TCRdb analysed the 5' RACE reads with MiXCR anew, one entry per CDR3 protein. The table has some 1,000,000 distinct CDR3 sequences, approximately 26% seen once. The CDR3 sequence is 14 residues long. The germline CDR1 and CDR2 sequences are MNHEY and SMNVEV (reference sequence). The V and J ends lost 3 bases and 8 bases respectively, with 17 bases between them. The data were obtained in a study of blood T cells in healthy people across ages. This sample also appeared in a second study, on T cells of mothers and their children.

The specimen sequenced was blood. This sequence originates from a girl aged 2-10 years in good health. The chain uses TRBV27 and TRBJ2-7, with D maybe TRBD2 (6 bases). The CDR3 region has the DNA TGTGCCAGCAGTTTGGGTCCCCTAGCGTCGCAGCAGTACTTC. This encodes CASSLGPLASQQYF.